This TCR beta chain was sequenced during a study of graft-versus-host responses after intestinal transplantation. Looking at the study overall: Grafts were multivisceral, liver-intestinal, or isolated intestinal. Recipients across the board were started on anti-thymocyte globulin induction, then kept on tacrolimus and steroids for around three years. Study findings and constraints: An association linked early post-transplant HvG declines with peak circulating GvH clone levels. Within allografts, high graft-versus-host to host-versus-graft clonal ratios were seen among patients with graft-donor T cell macrochimerism.

The CDR3 spans 16 residues. Looked up from germline, CDR1 is SGDLS and CDR2 is YYNGEE. V lost 4 bases and J lost 0, with 14 bases in between. In the case of this clone: Antigen: not known.

TCRdb keeps only in-frame clones here, not all; method: immunoSEQ multiplex PCR. Among fewer than 55,000 clones listed, 85% to 95% were seen once. Material: unstimulated CD8+ T cells sorted from spleen or lymph node cells, obtained before transplant. The sequence derives from a human donor who was the organ donor for an intestinal transplant. The chain joins TRBV9 to TRBJ2-1; D perhaps matches TRBD1 (5 bases). CDR3 bases: TGTGCCAGCAGCCCTCGGACACCGAGCTCCTACAATGAGCAGTTCTTC. Translated: CASSPRTPSSYNEQFF. The full variable domain, rest sourced from reference TRBV9 and TRBJ2-1, is DSGVTQTPKHLITATGQRVTLRCSPRSGDLSVYWYQQSLDQGLQFLIQYYNGEERAKGNILERFSAQQFPDLHSELNLSSLELGDSALYFCASSPRTPSSYNEQFFGPGTRLTVL.